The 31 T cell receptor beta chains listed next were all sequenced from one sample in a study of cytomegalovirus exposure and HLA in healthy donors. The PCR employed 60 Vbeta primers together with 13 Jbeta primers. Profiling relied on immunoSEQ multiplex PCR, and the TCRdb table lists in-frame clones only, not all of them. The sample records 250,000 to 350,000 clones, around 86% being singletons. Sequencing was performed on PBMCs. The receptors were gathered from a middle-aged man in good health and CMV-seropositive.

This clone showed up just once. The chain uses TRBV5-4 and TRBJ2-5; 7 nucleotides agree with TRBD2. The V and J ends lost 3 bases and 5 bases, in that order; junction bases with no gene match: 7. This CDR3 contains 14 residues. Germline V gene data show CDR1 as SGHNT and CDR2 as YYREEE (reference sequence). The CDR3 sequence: CASSSPGGGETQYF. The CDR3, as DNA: TGTGCCAGCAGCTCCCCTGGGGGGGGTGAGACCCAGTACTTC.

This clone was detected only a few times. The CDR3 region has the DNA TGTGCCAGCAGCCGAAACACAGCGGGAGACGTGGAGCAGTTCTTC. It yields the protein CASSRNTAGDVEQFF. The chain uses TRBV4-2 and TRBJ2-1; 8 bases agree with TRBD2. The germline CDR1 and CDR2 sequences are LGHNA and YNFKEQ. The CDR3 length is 15 residues. V shed 4 bases and J 10 bases; nucleotides not matched to a gene: 12.

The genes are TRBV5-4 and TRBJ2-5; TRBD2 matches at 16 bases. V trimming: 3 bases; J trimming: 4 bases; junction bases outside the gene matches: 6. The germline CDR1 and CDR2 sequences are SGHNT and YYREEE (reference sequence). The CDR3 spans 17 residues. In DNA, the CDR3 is TGTGCCAGCAGCTCCGGGACTAGCGGGAGGGTAGGAGAGACCCAGTACTTC. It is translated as CASSSGTSGRVGETQYF.

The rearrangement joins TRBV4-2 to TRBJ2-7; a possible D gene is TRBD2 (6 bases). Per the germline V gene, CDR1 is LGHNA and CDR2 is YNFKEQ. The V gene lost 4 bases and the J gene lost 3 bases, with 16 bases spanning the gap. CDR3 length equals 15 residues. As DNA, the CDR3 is TGTGCCAGCAGCCCGGCTCGGGGGAGCGGCTACGAGCAGTACTTC. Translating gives CASSPARGSGYEQYF.

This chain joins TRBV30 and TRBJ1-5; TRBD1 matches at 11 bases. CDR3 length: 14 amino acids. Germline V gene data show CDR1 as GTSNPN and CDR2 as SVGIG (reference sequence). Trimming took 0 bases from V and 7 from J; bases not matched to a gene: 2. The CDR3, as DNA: TGTGCCTGGAGTGTCGGGACAGGGGGACAGCCCCAGCATTTT. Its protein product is CAWSVGTGGQPQHF.

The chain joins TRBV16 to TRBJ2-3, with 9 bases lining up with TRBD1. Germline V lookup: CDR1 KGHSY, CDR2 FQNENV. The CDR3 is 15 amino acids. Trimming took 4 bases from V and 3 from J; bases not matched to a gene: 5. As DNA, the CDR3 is TGTGCCAGCAGCCCTGGGACAGGGATAACAGATACGCAGTATTTT. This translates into CASSPGTGITDTQYF.

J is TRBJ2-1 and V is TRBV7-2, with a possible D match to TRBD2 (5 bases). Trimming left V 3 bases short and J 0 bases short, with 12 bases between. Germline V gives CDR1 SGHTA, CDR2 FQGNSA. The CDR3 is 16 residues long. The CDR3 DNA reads TGTGCCAGCAGCTTTAGAGGGATCAGCTCCTACAATGAGCAGTTCTTC. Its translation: CASSFRGISSYNEQFF.

CDR3 bases: TGCGCCAGCAGCTTCTCTAGCGGGGGGCCCGGAGAGACCCAGTACTTC. As protein: CASSFSSGGPGETQYF. The chain recombines TRBV5-1 with TRBJ2-5; TRBD2 matches 11 bases. This CDR3 is 16 amino acids long. CDR1 is SGHRS, CDR2 YFSETQ, per germline. V shed 2 bases, J shed 4 bases, and the junction held 7 bases outside the gene matches.

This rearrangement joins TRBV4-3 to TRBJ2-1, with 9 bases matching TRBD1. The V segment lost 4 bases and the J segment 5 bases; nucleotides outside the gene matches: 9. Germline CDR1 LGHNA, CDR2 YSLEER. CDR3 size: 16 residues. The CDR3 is CASSLAPGQGDNEQFF. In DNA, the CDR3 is TGCGCCAGCAGCCTCGCCCCGGGACAGGGAGACAATGAGCAGTTCTTC.

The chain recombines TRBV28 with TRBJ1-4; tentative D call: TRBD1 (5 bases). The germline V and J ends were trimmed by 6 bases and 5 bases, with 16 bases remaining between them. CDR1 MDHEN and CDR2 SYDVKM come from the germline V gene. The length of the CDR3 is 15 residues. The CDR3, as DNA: TGTGCCAGCAGACAGATACAGGTGCAAAATGAAAAACTGTTTTTT. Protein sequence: CASRQIQVQNEKLFF.

As DNA, the CDR3 is TGTGCCAGTAGTCCCGGGGGGTACACCGGGGAGCTGTTTTTT. Protein product: CASSPGGYTGELFF. The chain links TRBV19 to TRBJ2-2; 7 bases are a match to TRBD2. The CDR3 runs 14 residues. The V gene's germline CDR1 is LNHDA and CDR2 SQIVND (reference sequence). Losses at the gene ends were 5 bases for V and 3 bases for J; bases not matched to a gene: 3.

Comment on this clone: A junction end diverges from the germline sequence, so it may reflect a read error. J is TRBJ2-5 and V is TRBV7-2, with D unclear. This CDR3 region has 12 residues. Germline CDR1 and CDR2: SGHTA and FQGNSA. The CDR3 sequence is CASSFTREAQYF. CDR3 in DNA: TGTGCCAGCAGCTTTACCCGAGAGGCCCAGTACTTC.

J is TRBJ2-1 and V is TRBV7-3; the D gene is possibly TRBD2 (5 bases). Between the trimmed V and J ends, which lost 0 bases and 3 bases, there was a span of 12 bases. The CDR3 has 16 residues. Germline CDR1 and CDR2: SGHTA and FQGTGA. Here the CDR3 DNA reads TGTGCCAGCAGCTTAACCAGCGGTAGCCTCTACAATGAGCAGTTCTTC. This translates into CASSLTSGSLYNEQFF.

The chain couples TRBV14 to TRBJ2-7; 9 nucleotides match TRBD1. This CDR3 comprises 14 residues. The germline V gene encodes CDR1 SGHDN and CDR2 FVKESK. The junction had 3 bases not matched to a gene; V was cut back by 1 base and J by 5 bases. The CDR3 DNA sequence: TGTGCCAGCAGCCAAGGACAGGGGGACCACGAGCAGTACTTC. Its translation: CASSQGQGDHEQYF.

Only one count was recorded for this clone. The CDR3 nucleotides are TGCGCCAGCAGCGTATTACAGGGGGCAGGTGGTAATTCACCCCTCCACTTT. Translation gives CASSVLQGAGGNSPLHF. This rearrangement joins TRBV5-1 to TRBJ1-6; the match to TRBD1 covers 9 bases. Trimming at V came to 4 bases and at J to 6 bases, leaving 11 bases not matched to a gene. Germline CDR1 and CDR2: SGHRS and YFSETQ. The CDR3 runs 17 residues.

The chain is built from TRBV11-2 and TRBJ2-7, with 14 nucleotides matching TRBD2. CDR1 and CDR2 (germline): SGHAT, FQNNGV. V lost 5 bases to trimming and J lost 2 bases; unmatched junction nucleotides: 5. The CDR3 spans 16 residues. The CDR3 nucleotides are TGTGCCAGCAGCCGCGGACTAGCGGGAGGAACCTACGAGCAGTACTTC. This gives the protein CASSRGLAGGTYEQYF.

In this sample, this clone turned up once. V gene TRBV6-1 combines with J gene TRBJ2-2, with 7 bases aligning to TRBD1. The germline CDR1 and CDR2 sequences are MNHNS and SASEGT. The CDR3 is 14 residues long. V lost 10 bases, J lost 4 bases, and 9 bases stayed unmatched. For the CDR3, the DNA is TGTGCCACCCATGGGGACAGCCTCACCGGGGAGCTGTTTTTT. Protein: CATHGDSLTGELFF.

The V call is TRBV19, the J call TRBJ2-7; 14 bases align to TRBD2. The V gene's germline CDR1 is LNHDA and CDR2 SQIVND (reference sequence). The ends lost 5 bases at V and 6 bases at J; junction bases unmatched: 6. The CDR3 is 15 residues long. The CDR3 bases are TGTGCCAGTAGTTCCGGGACTAGCGGGAGACCCGAGCAGTACTTC. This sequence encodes CASSSGTSGRPEQYF. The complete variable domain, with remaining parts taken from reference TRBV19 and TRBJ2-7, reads DGGITQSPKYLFRKEGQNVTLSCEQNLNHDAMYWYRQDPGQGLRLIYYSQIVNDFQKGDIAEGYSVSREKKESFPLTVTSAQKNPTAFYLCASSSGTSGRPEQYFGPGTRLTVT.

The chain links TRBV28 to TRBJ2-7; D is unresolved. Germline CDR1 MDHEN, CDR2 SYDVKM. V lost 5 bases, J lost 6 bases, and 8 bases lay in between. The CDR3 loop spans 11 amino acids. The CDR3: CASSRSFEQYF. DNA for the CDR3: TGTGCCAGCAGTCGGAGTTTCGAGCAGTACTTC.

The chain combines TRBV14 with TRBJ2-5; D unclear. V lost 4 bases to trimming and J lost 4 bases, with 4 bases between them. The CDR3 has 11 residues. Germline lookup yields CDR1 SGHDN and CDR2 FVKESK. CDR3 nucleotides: TGTGCCAGCAGCCTGGCAGAGACCCAGTACTTC. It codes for CASSLAETQYF. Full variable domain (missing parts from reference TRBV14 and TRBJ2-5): EAGVTQFPSHSVIEKGQTVTLRCDPISGHDNLYWYRRVMGKEIKFLLHFVKESKQDESGMPNNRFLAERTGGTYSTLKVQPAELEDSGVYFCASSLAETQYFGPGTRLLVL.

In nucleotides, the CDR3 is TGTGCCAGCAGTGGCACAGGGGGCGCAGACACTGAAGCTTTCTTT. It codes for CASSGTGGADTEAFF. The chain employs TRBV6-5 and TRBJ1-1; 9 nucleotides line up with TRBD1. CDR3 length equals 15 residues. V trimming: 5 bases; J trimming: 3 bases; junction bases outside the gene matches: 7. Germline V gene data show CDR1 as MNHEY and CDR2 as SVGAGI.

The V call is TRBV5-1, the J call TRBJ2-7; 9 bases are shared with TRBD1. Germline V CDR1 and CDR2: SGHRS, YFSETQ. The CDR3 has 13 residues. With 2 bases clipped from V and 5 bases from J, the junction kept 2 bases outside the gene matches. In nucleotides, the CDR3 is TGCGCCAGCAGCTTTGACAGGGGGGACGAGCAGTACTTC. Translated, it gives CASSFDRGDEQYF.

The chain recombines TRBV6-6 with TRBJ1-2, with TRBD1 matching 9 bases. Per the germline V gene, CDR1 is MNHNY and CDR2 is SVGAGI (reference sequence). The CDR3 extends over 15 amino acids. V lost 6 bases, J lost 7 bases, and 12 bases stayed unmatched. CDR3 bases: TGTGCCAGCAGCAAAACGGGGACAGGGTTGGTTGGCTACACCTTC. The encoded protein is CASSKTGTGLVGYTF.

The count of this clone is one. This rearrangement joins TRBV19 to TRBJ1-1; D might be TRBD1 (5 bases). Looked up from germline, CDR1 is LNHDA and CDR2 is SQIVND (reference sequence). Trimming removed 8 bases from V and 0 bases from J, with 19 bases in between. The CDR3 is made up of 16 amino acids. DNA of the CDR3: TGTGCCAGTGGGGGGTCGGGCGCCGACATGAACACTGAAGCTTTCTTT. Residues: CASGGSGADMNTEAFF.

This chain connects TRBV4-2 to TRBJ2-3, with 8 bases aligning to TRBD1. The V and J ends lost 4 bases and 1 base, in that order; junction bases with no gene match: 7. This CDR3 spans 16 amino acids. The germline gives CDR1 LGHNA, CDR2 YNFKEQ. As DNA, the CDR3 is TGTGCCAGCAGCCGACAGGACAGGGTGGGCACAGATACGCAGTATTTT. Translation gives CASSRQDRVGTDTQYF.

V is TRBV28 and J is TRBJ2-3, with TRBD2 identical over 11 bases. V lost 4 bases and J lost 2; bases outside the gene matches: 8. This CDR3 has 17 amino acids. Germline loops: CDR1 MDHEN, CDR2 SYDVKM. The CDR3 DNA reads TGTGCCAGCAGTTCAAGACTAGCGGGGACCAACACAGATACGCAGTATTTT. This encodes CASSSRLAGTNTDTQYF. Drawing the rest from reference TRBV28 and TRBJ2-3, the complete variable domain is DVKVTQSSRYLVKRTGEKVFLECVQDMDHENMFWYRQDPGLGLRLIYFSYDVKMKEKGDIPEGYSVSREKKERFSLILESASTNQTSMYLCASSSRLAGTNTDTQYFGPGTRLTVL.

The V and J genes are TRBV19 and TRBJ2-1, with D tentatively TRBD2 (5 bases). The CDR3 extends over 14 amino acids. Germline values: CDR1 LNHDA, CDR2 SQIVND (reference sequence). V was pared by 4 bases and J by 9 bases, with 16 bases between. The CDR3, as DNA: TGTGCCAGTAGTACGGGGTATGGGGATCGTGAGCAGTTCTTC. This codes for CASSTGYGDREQFF.

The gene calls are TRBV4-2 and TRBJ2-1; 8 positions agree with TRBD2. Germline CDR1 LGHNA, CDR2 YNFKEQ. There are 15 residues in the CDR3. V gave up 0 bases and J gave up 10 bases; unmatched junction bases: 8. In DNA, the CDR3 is TGTGCCAGCAGCCAAGATGGCCGGGAGGGCCGAGAGCAGTTCTTC. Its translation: CASSQDGREGREQFF.

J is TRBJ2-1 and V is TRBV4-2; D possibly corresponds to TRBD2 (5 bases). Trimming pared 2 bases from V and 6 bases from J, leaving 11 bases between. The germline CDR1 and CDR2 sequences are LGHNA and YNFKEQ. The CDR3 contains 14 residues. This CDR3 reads CASSQSEGVNEQFF. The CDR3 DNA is TGTGCCAGCAGCCAATCTGAGGGAGTCAATGAGCAGTTCTTC.

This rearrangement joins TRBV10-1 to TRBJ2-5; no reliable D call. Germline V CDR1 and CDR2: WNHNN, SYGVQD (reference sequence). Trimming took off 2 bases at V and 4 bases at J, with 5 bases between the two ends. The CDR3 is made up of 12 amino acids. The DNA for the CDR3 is TGCGCCAGCAGTGAGCCGCGAGAGACCCAGTACTTC. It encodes CASSEPRETQYF.

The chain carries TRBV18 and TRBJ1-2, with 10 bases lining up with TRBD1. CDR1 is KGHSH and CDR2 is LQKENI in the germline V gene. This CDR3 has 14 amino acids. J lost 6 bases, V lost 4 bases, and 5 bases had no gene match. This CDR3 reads CASSRTGGGDGYTF. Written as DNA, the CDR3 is TGTGCCAGCTCACGGACAGGGGGGGGCGATGGCTACACCTTC.